These 29 T cell receptor beta chains originate from one sample sequenced in a study of T cells in localized non-small cell lung cancer. TCRdb's table, derived via immunoSEQ multiplex PCR, lists solely in-frame clones and lacks some. The sample carries over 40,000 clones, around nine tenths recorded once. Source: peripheral blood, taken before any cancer treatment. These receptors all stem from a female donor older than 55 with stage I squamous cell lung carcinoma.

The chain employs TRBV5-4 and TRBJ1-1; possible D gene TRBD1, 5 bases. Germline-derived CDR1 and CDR2 are SGHNT and YYREEE (reference sequence). This CDR3 has 16 amino acids. Trimming left V 4 bases short and J 0 bases short, with 16 bases between. For the CDR3, the DNA is TGTGCCAGCAGCCGGGAGGGACCCGCGATGAACACTGAAGCTTTCTTT. Translation gives CASSREGPAMNTEAFF.

This chain joins TRBV7-3 and TRBJ2-1; 15 bases are shared with TRBD2. CDR1 and CDR2 (germline): SGHTA, FQGTGA. V gave up 1 base and J gave up 9 bases; unmatched junction bases: 7. The CDR3 spans 17 residues. CDR3 nucleotides: TGTGCCAGCAGCTTAAGGGGACTAGCGGGAGGTGGTGGTGAGCAGTTCTTC. It translates to CASSLRGLAGGGGEQFF.

The chain is built from TRBV30 and TRBJ2-1; 9 positions agree with TRBD1. CDR3 size: 17 residues. Germline CDR1 is GTSNPN and CDR2 is SVGIG (reference sequence). V gave up 0 bases and J gave up 7 bases; unmatched junction bases: 13. The CDR3: CAWSVRFWGTGSNEQFF. In DNA form, the CDR3 reads TGTGCCTGGAGTGTACGCTTTTGGGGGACAGGGTCAAATGAGCAGTTCTTC.

The V gene is TRBV19, the J gene TRBJ1-2, with D unresolved. V shed 4 bases and J shed 5 bases, with 17 bases lying between them. The CDR3 length is 15 residues. Germline-derived CDR1 and CDR2 are LNHDA and SQIVND (reference sequence). The CDR3 coding sequence is TGTGCCAGTAGTACCCCCCGGGGAAACCTATATGGCTACACCTTC. Translated: CASSTPRGNLYGYTF.

V and J are TRBV7-2 and TRBJ2-2, with 9 bases matching TRBD2. The CDR3 is 16 residues long. In germline, CDR1 is SGHTA, CDR2 FQGNSA. V lost 6 bases, J lost 5 bases, and 10 bases stayed unmatched. CDR3: CASSVRPSGTTGELFF. The CDR3 DNA sequence: TGTGCCAGCAGTGTTCGACCTAGCGGGACGACCGGGGAGCTGTTTTTT.

This sequence joins TRBV19 and TRBJ1-2; TRBD1 is a possible D gene (6 bases). Trimming pared 3 bases from V and 4 bases from J, leaving 15 bases between. The CDR3 length is 15 residues. The germline V gene has CDR1 LNHDA and CDR2 SQIVND (reference sequence). The CDR3 is CASSIGGQKLYGYTF. The CDR3 DNA follows: TGTGCCAGTAGTATCGGCGGACAGAAGCTCTATGGCTACACCTTC. Full variable domain (missing parts from reference TRBV19 and TRBJ1-2): DGGITQSPKYLFRKEGQNVTLSCEQNLNHDAMYWYRQDPGQGLRLIYYSQIVNDFQKGDIAEGYSVSREKKESFPLTVTSAQKNPTAFYLCASSIGGQKLYGYTFGSGTRLTVV.

The chain combines TRBV19 with TRBJ2-3; 8 bases align to TRBD1. Losses at the gene ends were 6 bases for V and 0 bases for J; bases not matched to a gene: 8. CDR1 LNHDA and CDR2 SQIVND come from the germline V gene (reference sequence). The CDR3 runs 16 residues. The CDR3 region has the DNA TGTGCCAGTAGGGCGCAGGGGGCGCGTAGCACAGATACGCAGTATTTT. It translates to CASRAQGARSTDTQYF.

The genes are TRBV7-9 and TRBJ2-2; the match to TRBD1 covers 8 bases. Per the germline V gene, CDR1 is SEHNR and CDR2 is FQNEAQ (reference sequence). The CDR3 contains 15 residues. V shed 1 base and J 6 bases; nucleotides not matched to a gene: 4. The CDR3 DNA reads TGTGCCAGCAGCTTAGTCAGGGGGCGAGCCGGGGAGCTGTTTTTT. This sequence encodes CASSLVRGRAGELFF.

The rearrangement joins TRBV4-3 to TRBJ2-5; a possible D gene is TRBD2 (5 bases). The germline V gene encodes CDR1 LGHNA and CDR2 YSLEER. The ends were cut back, 0 bases at V and 5 bases at J, with 13 bases in the middle. The CDR3 loop spans 15 amino acids. CDR3 nucleotide sequence: TGCGCCAGCAGCCAAGATAATTCGAGGGCGGAGACCCAGTACTTC. It is translated as CASSQDNSRAETQYF.

The chain joins TRBV19 to TRBJ1-1, with D perhaps TRBD1 (5 bases). Trimming removed 3 bases from V and 6 bases from J, with 17 bases in between. Looked up from germline, CDR1 is LNHDA and CDR2 is SQIVND (reference sequence). CDR3 length equals 15 residues. As DNA, the CDR3 is TGTGCCAGTAGTATTAGCGCCCCTTCGGGGGCTGAAGCTTTCTTT. Its protein product is CASSISAPSGAEAFF.

This clone was observed a single time. The chain is built from TRBV7-8 and TRBJ2-1; 7 bases align to TRBD2. Trimming took 0 bases from V and 6 from J; bases not matched to a gene: 11. This CDR3 comprises 17 residues. Germline V gene data show CDR1 as SGHVS and CDR2 as FQNEAQ. In nucleotides, the CDR3 is TGTGCCAGCAGCTTAGCCCTCGGGGGGAGTGGCTCCAATGAGCAGTTCTTC. Its translation is CASSLALGGSGSNEQFF.

The chain links TRBV5-1 to TRBJ2-2; TRBD2 agrees at 9 bases. V shed 4 bases, J shed 0 bases, and the junction held 7 bases outside the gene matches. Per germline, CDR1 SGHRS and CDR2 YFSETQ. The CDR3 sequence is 17 residues long. The CDR3: CASSGGLAASNTGELFF. The CDR3 DNA reads as TGCGCCAGCAGCGGGGGACTAGCCGCGTCGAACACCGGGGAGCTGTTTTTT.

The chain joins TRBV5-4 to TRBJ1-4; 11 bases match TRBD1. This CDR3 contains 14 residues. V gave up 4 bases and J gave up 8 bases; unmatched junction bases: 4. CDR1 is SGHNT, CDR2 YYREEE, per germline (reference sequence). The CDR3 bases are TGTGCCAGCAGCCAGGACAGGGGGCGGGAAAAACTGTTTTTT. Protein: CASSQDRGREKLFF.

This clone was picked up a small number of times. The chain has TRBV29-1 and TRBJ2-1; D may be TRBD1 or TRBD2 (6 bases each). Germline V lookup: CDR1 SQVTM, CDR2 ANQGSEA. V gave up 4 bases and J gave up 7 bases, with 14 bases separating them. This CDR3 has 13 residues. Here the CDR3 DNA reads TGCAGCGTTGGATCCAGGGGAGGTAATGAGCAGTTCTTC. This sequence encodes CSVGSRGGNEQFF.

The chain has TRBV7-2 and TRBJ2-5; D unclear. Between the trimmed V and J ends, which lost 5 bases and 1 base, there was a span of 2 bases. Looked up from germline, CDR1 is SGHTA and CDR2 is FQGNSA. This CDR3 has 11 amino acids. The CDR3 is CASSPQETQYF. The CDR3 nucleotides read TGTGCCAGCAGCCCCCAAGAGACCCAGTACTTC. Drawing the rest from reference TRBV7-2 and TRBJ2-5, the complete variable domain is GAGVSQSPSNKVTEKGKDVELRCDPISGHTALYWYRQSLGQGLEFLIYFQGNSAPDKSGLPSDRFSAERTGGSVSTLTIQRTQQEDSAVYLCASSPQETQYFGPGTRLLVL.

V is TRBV15 and J is TRBJ2-3; no clear D. The CDR3 contains 14 residues. V lost 6 bases and J lost 2, with 12 bases in between. Germline assignment: CDR1 LNHNV and CDR2 YYDKDF (reference sequence). CDR3 nucleotides: TGTGCCACCAGAGTTATGTCATCCACAGATACGCAGTATTTT. Translation gives CATRVMSSTDTQYF.

This chain uses TRBV5-6 with TRBJ2-1; D perhaps matches TRBD2 (5 bases). The CDR3 totals 14 residues. Trimming removed 5 bases at V and 2 bases at J, with 11 bases between. The V gene's germline CDR1 is SGHDT and CDR2 YYEEEE. The CDR3 DNA is TGTGCCAGCAGGGCGAGAGGGACCTACAATGAGCAGTTCTTC. This translates into CASRARGTYNEQFF. Full variable domain (remainder filled in from reference TRBV5-6 and TRBJ2-1): DAGVTQSPTHLIKTRGQQVTLRCSPKSGHDTVSWYQQALGQGPQFIFQYYEEEERQRGNFPDRFSGHQFPNYSSELNVNALLLGDSALYLCASRARGTYNEQFFGPGTRLTVL.

The genes are TRBV5-6 and TRBJ2-3; TRBD1 matches at 12 bases. The germline gives CDR1 SGHDT, CDR2 YYEEEE. The CDR3 length is 17 residues. Unmatched junction bases numbered 8, after V lost 1 base and J lost 5 bases. For the CDR3, the DNA is TGTGCCAGCAGCTTGATCCGGGACAGGGGGCAGGGAGATACGCAGTATTTT. Amino acids: CASSLIRDRGQGDTQYF.

This clone occurred a few times. The chain combines TRBV19 with TRBJ2-1, with 7 positions matching TRBD1. The CDR3 sequence is 18 residues long. V lost 8 bases and J lost 0; bases outside the gene matches: 16. In germline, CDR1 is LNHDA, CDR2 SQIVND (reference sequence). Written as DNA, the CDR3 is TGTGCCAGTCTCCCCCCCACACACAGGGGAGTCTCCTACAATGAGCAGTTCTTC. Amino acids: CASLPPTHRGVSYNEQFF.

As for this clone: Relative to the germline gene, one junction end is altered; a read error may explain this. CDR3 sequence reads: CAAGQPFLVF. CDR3 DNA sequence: TGTGCCGCGGGACAGCCTTTTTTGGTCTTC. The rearrangement uses TRBV19 and TRBJ2-1; TRBD1 is a possible D gene (7 bases). CDR1 is LNHDA, CDR2 SQIVND, per germline (reference sequence). This CDR3 spans 10 amino acids.

The chain has TRBV7-8 and TRBJ2-1; 7 positions agree with TRBD2. Germline CDR1 is SGHVS and CDR2 is FQNEAQ. V shed 5 bases, J shed 5 bases, and the junction held 9 bases outside the gene matches. The CDR3 is 15 amino acids. The CDR3 region is CASSLSGADHNEQFF. In DNA form, the CDR3 reads TGTGCCAGCAGCCTGAGCGGGGCGGACCACAATGAGCAGTTCTTC. Using reference TRBV7-8 and TRBJ2-1 for the parts outside the CDR3, the full variable domain is GAGVSQSPRYKVAKRGQDVALRCDPISGHVSLFWYQQALGQGPEFLTYFQNEAQLDKSGLPSDRFFAERPEGSVSTLKIQRTQQEDSAVYLCASSLSGADHNEQFFGPGTRLTVL.

The gene calls are TRBV5-6 and TRBJ1-1; D gene unclear. Trimming left V 0 bases short and J 2 bases short, with 5 bases between. Germline CDR1 is SGHDT and CDR2 is YYEEEE. The CDR3 loop spans 13 amino acids. The CDR3 here is CASSLDSNTEAFF. The CDR3 nucleotides read TGTGCCAGCAGCTTGGACAGTAACACTGAAGCTTTCTTT.

This clone has just one count. This chain links TRBV18 with TRBJ1-3, with D hard to call. This CDR3 is built from 15 residues. In germline, CDR1 is KGHSH, CDR2 LQKENI. Deletions cut 4 bases from V and 0 bases from J, with 10 bases between. The CDR3 nucleotides are TGTGCCAGCTCACATCCCGAGAGCTCTGGAAACACCATATATTTT. This gives the protein CASSHPESSGNTIYF.

The chain uses TRBV27 and TRBJ2-7, with D unresolved. The V gene lost 6 bases and the J gene lost 0 bases, with 9 bases spanning the gap. The CDR3 has 13 amino acids. The germline V gene encodes CDR1 MNHEY and CDR2 SMNVEV (reference sequence). The CDR3 protein is CASSFTVSYEQYF. In DNA form, the CDR3 reads TGTGCCAGCAGCTTCACAGTCTCCTACGAGCAGTACTTC.

This sequence joins TRBV30 and TRBJ1-5, with 7 nucleotides matching TRBD1. Germline V gene data show CDR1 as GTSNPN and CDR2 as SVGIG (reference sequence). The V segment lost 1 base and the J segment 4 bases; nucleotides outside the gene matches: 10. This CDR3 is built from 16 residues. CDR3 region: CAWSDLRQGGNQPQHF. The CDR3 nucleotides read TGTGCCTGGAGTGACCTAAGACAGGGAGGAAATCAGCCCCAGCATTTT.

This rearrangement joins TRBV6-6 to TRBJ2-7; 8 bases line up with TRBD2. Per germline, CDR1 MNHNY and CDR2 SVGAGI (reference sequence). The CDR3 has 13 residues. The V and J ends lost 8 bases and 0 bases, in that order; junction bases with no gene match: 3. Written as DNA, the CDR3 is TGTGCCAGCCAACTAGCGGACTCCTACGAGCAGTACTTC. It encodes CASQLADSYEQYF.

The V call is TRBV11-3, the J call TRBJ2-1; D possibly corresponds to TRBD2 (6 bases). Germline CDR1 SGHNT, CDR2 YENEEA. V was cut by 5 bases and J by 8 bases, with 10 bases left in between. The CDR3 covers 12 residues. CDR3 bases: TGTGCCAGCAGCGGAGGGAGGTATGAGCAGTTCTTC. Translating it yields CASSGGRYEQFF. Combining the CDR3 with reference TRBV11-3 and TRBJ2-1 gives the whole variable domain EAGVVQSPRYKIIEKKQPVAFWCNPISGHNTLYWYLQNLGQGPELLIRYENEEAVDDSQLPKDRFSAERLKGVDSTLKIQPAELGDSAVYLCASSGGRYEQFFGPGTRLTVL.

This sequence joins TRBV30 and TRBJ2-1; D not certain. CDR1 and CDR2 from the germline V gene are GTSNPN and SVGIG (reference sequence). V shed 0 bases and J shed 15 bases, with 18 bases lying between them. This CDR3 is 13 amino acids long. The CDR3 sequence is CAWSVDSKINRFF. For the CDR3, the DNA is TGTGCCTGGAGTGTAGACTCGAAAATCAACCGGTTCTTC. Drawing the rest from reference TRBV30 and TRBJ2-1, the complete variable domain is SQTIHQWPATLVQPVGSPLSLECTVEGTSNPNLYWYRQAAGRGLQLLFYSVGIGQISSEVPQNLSASRPQDRQFILSSKKLLLSDSGFYLCAWSVDSKINRFFGPGTRLTVL.

The chain uses TRBV5-1 and TRBJ1-1, with 7 bases identical to TRBD1. Germline CDR1 and CDR2: SGHRS and YFSETQ. The CDR3 is 15 amino acids. V was pared by 4 bases and J by 11 bases, with 17 bases of the junction left unmatched. The CDR3 is CASSPQVGQGGMAFF. Written as DNA, the CDR3 is TGCGCCAGCAGCCCCCAAGTAGGGCAGGGGGGGATGGCTTTCTTT.